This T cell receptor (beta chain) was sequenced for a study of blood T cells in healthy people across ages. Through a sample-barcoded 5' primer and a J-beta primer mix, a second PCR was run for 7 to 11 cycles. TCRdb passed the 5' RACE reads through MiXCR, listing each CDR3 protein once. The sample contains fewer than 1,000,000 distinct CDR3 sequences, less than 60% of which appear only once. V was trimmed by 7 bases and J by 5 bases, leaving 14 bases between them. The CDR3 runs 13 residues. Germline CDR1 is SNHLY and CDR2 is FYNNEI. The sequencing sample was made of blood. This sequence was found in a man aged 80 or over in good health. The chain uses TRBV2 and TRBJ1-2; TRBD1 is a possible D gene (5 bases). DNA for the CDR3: TGTGCCAGCATATCACAGGCCTCTTATGGCTACACCTTC. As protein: CASISQASYGYTF.